The 6 T cell receptor beta chains below all came from one sample that was sequenced in a study of T cell responses to AZD1222 COVID-19 vaccine. Libraries were prepared by immunoSEQ multiplex PCR; TCRdb keeps only in-frame clonotypes and omits some of them. The sample has 85,000 to 100,000 clones, 85% to 90% seen once. This specimen was peripheral blood, taken 28 days after the second AZD1222 dose. All receptors derive from an adult who received the AZD1222 COVID-19 vaccine.

This clone was counted between two and nine times. The chain joins TRBV5-1 to TRBJ1-1; 7 nucleotides agree with TRBD1. This CDR3 spans 13 amino acids. J gave up 7 bases and V 4 bases, and 7 bases lay outside the gene matches. The germline CDR1 and CDR2 sequences are SGHRS and YFSETQ. Here the CDR3 reads CASSPGTDLEAFF. Written as DNA, the CDR3 is TGCGCCAGCAGCCCAGGGACAGACCTTGAAGCTTTCTTT.

The chain carries TRBV5-1 and TRBJ2-5, with 15 nucleotides matching TRBD2. Unmatched junction bases numbered 4, after V lost 3 bases and J lost 4 bases. The CDR3 has 16 amino acids. The germline CDR1 and CDR2 sequences are SGHRS and YFSETQ. The chain's CDR3 is CASSSGLAGGLETQYF. DNA for the CDR3: TGCGCCAGCAGCTCCGGACTAGCGGGGGGGTTAGAGACCCAGTACTTC.

The chain recombines TRBV25-1 with TRBJ1-3; D is uncertain. The V end lost 3 bases, the J end lost 2 bases, and 8 bases lay between the germline ends. Germline V gene lookup returns CDR1 MGHDK and CDR2 SYGVNS. The CDR3 is 14 residues long. The CDR3 region is CASSESGAGNTIYF. The CDR3 nucleotides are TGTGCCAGCAGTGAGTCTGGGGCTGGAAACACCATATATTTT. The complete variable domain, with remaining parts taken from reference TRBV25-1 and TRBJ1-3, reads EADIYQTPRYLVIGTGKKITLECSQTMGHDKMYWYQQDPGMELHLIHYSYGVNSTEKGDLSSESTVSRIRTEHFPLTLESARPSHTSQYLCASSESGAGNTIYFGEGSWLTVV.

The gene calls are TRBV5-1 and TRBJ2-1; D unresolved. Germline CDR1 SGHRS, CDR2 YFSETQ. This CDR3 comprises 13 residues. The germline V and J ends were trimmed by 4 bases and 9 bases, with 14 bases remaining between them. Written as DNA, the CDR3 is TGCGCCAGCAGCATAGGACGTGGAATTGAGCAGTTCTTC. It is translated as CASSIGRGIEQFF.

J is TRBJ2-5 and V is TRBV18; D remains ambiguous. This CDR3 has 12 residues. Per germline, CDR1 KGHSH and CDR2 LQKENI. V dropped 5 bases and J dropped 4 bases, with 8 bases sitting between them. The CDR3 region has the DNA TGTGCCAGCTCAAGGGTCCCAGAGACCCAGTACTTC. Amino acids: CASSRVPETQYF.

This sequence joins TRBV21-1 and TRBJ1-5; the D call in the table, TRBD1, was not verified against the DNA. TRBV21-1 counts as a pseudogene. The CDR3 length is 15 residues. CDR3 DNA: TGTGCCAGCAGCAACACAGGGGGCGGGGATCAGCCCCAGCATTTT. The encoded protein is CASSNTGGGDQPQHF.